This is a list of T cell receptor beta chains from one sample in a study of OX40 agonist ivuxolimab in advanced cancers. Sequencing was performed with immunoSEQ multiplex PCR; in TCRdb, only in-frame clones are kept and a portion is missing. The repertoire has tens of thousands of clones, about 87% of them found once; the top ten carry 3.5% to 4%. The sample was CD4+ or CD8+ T cells sorted from blood, taken in a trial of the OX40 agonist ivuxolimab. These receptor sequences come from an adult with an advanced solid tumor such as melanoma, head and neck, liver or kidney cancer. CDR3s leave out the opening cysteine and the closing phenylalanine or tryptophan. Each record gives: J gene, D gene, clone size, V gene, CDR3 protein. A D gene is named only where the DNA matches it firmly. The listing skips clone size in some rows; elsewhere it reads once, few, many or a size class.

TRBJ1-5 . . TRBV6-5 ASSSVQNQPQH
TRBJ2-5 TRBD1 . TRBV6-6 ASNRGETQY
TRBJ2-7 . . TRBV4-2 ASSLVGRRVTYEQY
TRBJ1-4 . . TRBV28 ASSLIRPREKLF
TRBJ1-2 TRBD1 . TRBV14 ASSQADRVRGYT
TRBJ2-6 . . TRBV11-3 ASSLDSRFSGANVLT
TRBJ2-2 . . TRBV18 ASSPPARNTGELF
TRBJ2-3 TRBD1 . TRBV28 ASRRQGGTDTQY
TRBJ1-1 . . TRBV18 ASSPSTTEAF
TRBJ1-5 . once TRBV12-5 ASGFFGDRQPQH
TRBJ2-1 TRBD1 . TRBV18 ASSGTGYHNEQF
TRBJ2-1 . . TRBV28 ASSLSVFEQF
TRBJ1-1 TRBD1 . TRBV6-5 ASRTLDRVWAEAF
TRBJ2-3 TRBD2 . TRBV10-3 AISKEREVNTDTQY
TRBJ2-3 . . TRBV5-1 ASSFKGDTDTQY
TRBJ1-5 . . TRBV7-2 ASSLGAGELQPQH
TRBJ2-3 TRBD2 . TRBV5-8 ASNPTSGRVADTQY
TRBJ2-2 . . TRBV6-1 ASSGAGVTGELF
TRBJ2-1 . . TRBV28 ASSSTRAGYNEQF
TRBJ2-7 . . TRBV7-9 ASSLMGVEQY
TRBJ2-7 . . TRBV6-5 ASRENAYEQY
TRBJ1-2 . once TRBV28 ASSLKANYGYT
TRBJ2-7 TRBD2 . TRBV6-5 ASTRGLAGHEQY
TRBJ1-2 TRBD1 . TRBV14 ASSRPGQGSFGYT
TRBJ2-7 TRBD1 . TRBV7-9 ASEPGQGQSYEQY
TRBJ2-7 . . TRBV10-3 AISEGPYEQY